Below are 8 T cell receptor beta chains sequenced from a single sample in a study of blood T cell repertoires in COVID-19. Produced via immunoSEQ multiplex PCR; TCRdb's table is partial and in-frame only. The sample includes 100,000 to 150,000 clones, approximately 90% seen only once; the top ten take about 4.5%. The sample was peripheral blood. The receptors here all came from a man aged 40-49 years with acute or convalescent COVID-19.

The chain couples TRBV5-1 to TRBJ2-7; 7 bases are a match to TRBD1. The CDR3 runs 13 residues. Germline trimming cut 5 bases from V and 5 bases from J; bases unmatched to any gene: 7. The germline gives CDR1 SGHRS, CDR2 YFSETQ. In DNA form, the CDR3 reads TGCGCCAGCAGTGAACAGGGGTTGGACGAGCAGTACTTC. This codes for CASSEQGLDEQYF.

J is TRBJ2-1 and V is TRBV14; the D gene is possibly TRBD1 (5 bases). The V and J ends lost 1 base and 4 bases respectively, with 8 bases between them. CDR1 and CDR2 (germline): SGHDN, FVKESK. The CDR3 has 14 amino acids. The CDR3 DNA is TGTGCCAGCAGCCAAGTTGCAGGGTACAATGAGCAGTTCTTC. As protein: CASSQVAGYNEQFF.

The chain uses TRBV2 and TRBJ1-5; D is undetermined. Per the germline V gene, CDR1 is SNHLY and CDR2 is FYNNEI. V shed 2 bases and J shed 2 bases, with 7 bases lying between them. This CDR3 has 14 residues. CDR3 sequence reads: CASSEMRGNQPQHF. Here the CDR3 DNA reads TGTGCCAGCAGTGAAATGAGGGGCAATCAGCCCCAGCATTTT.

The rearrangement uses TRBV7-2 and TRBJ1-1; tentatively, D is TRBD1 (6 bases). This CDR3 is built from 16 residues. The germline gives CDR1 SGHTA, CDR2 FQGNSA. The V and J ends lost 0 bases and 6 bases respectively, with 17 bases between them. DNA of the CDR3: TGTGCCAGCAGCTTAGCGCGAGGGGGGGCGTGGGCTGAAGCTTTCTTT. Encoded protein: CASSLARGGAWAEAFF.

The chain couples TRBV7-8 to TRBJ1-2; D call uncertain. CDR1 is SGHVS and CDR2 is FQNEAQ in the germline V gene. CDR3 length: 12 residues. V was pared by 1 base and J by 13 bases, with 13 bases between. The CDR3 DNA reads as TGTGCCAGCAGCTTAGGCGTAGAGGCCCCCACCTTC. This encodes CASSLGVEAPTF.

This chain's CDR3 is CATATGISTDTQYF. The DNA for the CDR3 is TGTGCCACCGCTACAGGGATTAGCACAGATACGCAGTATTTT. This chain connects TRBV5-6 to TRBJ2-3; possibly TRBD1 for D (6 bases). The germline V gene has CDR1 SGHDT and CDR2 YYEEEE. V shed 9 bases and J shed 0 bases, with 14 bases lying between them. The CDR3 is made up of 14 amino acids.

The gene calls are TRBV6-5 and TRBJ1-2; unclear D gene. Germline assignment: CDR1 MNHEY and CDR2 SVGAGI. The ends were cut back, 5 bases at V and 8 bases at J, with 12 bases in the middle. This CDR3 has 12 amino acids. CDR3 region: CASSRSGVGYTF. The CDR3 DNA follows: TGTGCCAGCAGTCGGTCAGGCGTCGGCTACACCTTC.

The genes are TRBV6-5 and TRBJ2-1; possibly TRBD2 for D (5 bases). The CDR3 is made up of 14 amino acids. V was cut by 8 bases and J by 9 bases, with 20 bases left in between. Germline V gene data show CDR1 as MNHEY and CDR2 as SVGAGI. The CDR3 sequence is CASATLDSRGEQFF. DNA for the CDR3: TGTGCCAGCGCGACCTTAGATTCCCGGGGTGAGCAGTTCTTC.